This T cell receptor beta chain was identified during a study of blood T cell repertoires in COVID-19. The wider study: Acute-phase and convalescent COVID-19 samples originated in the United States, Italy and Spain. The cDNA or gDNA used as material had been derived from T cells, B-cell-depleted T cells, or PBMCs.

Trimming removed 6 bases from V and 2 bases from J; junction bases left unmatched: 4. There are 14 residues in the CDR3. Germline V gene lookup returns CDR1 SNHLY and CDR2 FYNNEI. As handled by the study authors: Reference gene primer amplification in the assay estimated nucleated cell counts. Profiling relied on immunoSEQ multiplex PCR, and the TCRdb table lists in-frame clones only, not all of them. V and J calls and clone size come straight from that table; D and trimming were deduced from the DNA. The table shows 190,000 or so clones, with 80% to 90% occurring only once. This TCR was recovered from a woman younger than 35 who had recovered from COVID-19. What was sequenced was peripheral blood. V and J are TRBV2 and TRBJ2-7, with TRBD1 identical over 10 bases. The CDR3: CASSGGTGAYEQYF. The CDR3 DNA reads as TGTGCCAGCAGCGGAGGGACAGGGGCCTACGAGCAGTACTTC.